This T cell receptor (beta chain) was captured in a study of CXCR3 chemokines and chemotherapy response in bladder cancer. With V trimmed by 1 base and J by 3 bases, 3 bases remained unmatched. CDR3 length: 15 amino acids. Germline CDR1 SGHTA, CDR2 FQGNSA. A single record per CDR3 protein comes from TCRdb applying MiXCR to the PCR reads. The repertoire holds over 10,000 distinct CDR3 sequences, with around 11% as singletons. This clonotype was found many times. The clonotype was recovered from a human donor with bladder cancer that did not respond to neoadjuvant chemotherapy. This specimen was acquired from a patient whose treatment included neoadjuvant chemotherapy. This chain joins TRBV7-2 and TRBJ2-3, with 8 bases that match TRBD1. The CDR3 region is CASSLDYRGTDTQYF. The CDR3 region has the DNA TGTGCCAGCAGCTTAGACTACAGGGGGACAGATACGCAGTATTTT.